This T cell receptor (beta chain) was retrieved from a study of T cell responses to AZD1222 COVID-19 vaccine. A word on this clone: Its target is unknown.

Germline V CDR1 and CDR2: SGHAT, FQDESV (reference sequence). This CDR3 spans 14 amino acids. V was clipped by 5 bases and J by 14 bases, with 19 bases between them. Repertoires were generated with immunoSEQ multiplex PCR, while TCRdb's copy carries only in-frame clones and drops some. This table has approximately 180,000 clones, roughly 92% appearing once. Whole-study results and caveats: The sample set comprised mostly white British donors with more females, and clonal diversity was possibly underestimated.

The sample in question was peripheral blood, obtained on day 0 of AZD1222 vaccination. The genes are TRBV11-1 and TRBJ1-6; D might be TRBD1 (5 bases). The sequence derives from an adult in good health. The DNA of the CDR3 is TGTGCCAGCAGCCACCGGGACGGTCGTGATACCCTCCACTTT. This sequence encodes CASSHRDGRDTLHF. The full variable domain, rest sourced from reference TRBV11-1 and TRBJ1-6, is EAEVAQSPRYKITEKSQAVAFWCDPISGHATLYWYRQILGQGPELLVQFQDESVVDDSQLPKDRFSAERLKGVDSTLKIQPAELGDSAMYLCASSHRDGRDTLHFGNGTRLTVT.